The 20 T cell receptor beta chains listed next were all sequenced from one sample in a study of blood T cell repertoires in COVID-19 (TCRdb year 2020). Library construction relied on the immunoSEQ multiplex PCR assay. TCRdb mirrors the immuneACCESS table, restricted to in-frame sequences. Some clones are absent from its copies; in checked studies, under half trace to an unresolved V gene, and the reason for the others is unknown. The sample yields more than 350,000 clones; 70% to 90% were counted once. The ten top clones hold approximately 1.3% of the sample. Material: PBMCs or T cells enriched from blood (not recorded which). The source is a woman aged 18-30 years who had been exposed to COVID-19.

The V gene is TRBV27, the J gene TRBJ2-7; weak D call: TRBD2 (6 bases). In germline, CDR1 is MNHEY, CDR2 SMNVEV (reference sequence). With 3 bases removed from V and 3 bases from J, the gap between germline ends came to 15 bases. This CDR3 comprises 15 residues. DNA of the CDR3: TGTGCCAGCAGTTTCGCCGCGGGATCGTACTACGAGCAGTACTTC. Translated: CASSFAAGSYYEQYF.

The chain uses TRBV7-3 and TRBJ1-1; tentatively, D is TRBD1 (5 bases). The V and J ends lost 6 bases and 6 bases respectively, with 17 bases between them. Germline V gene data show CDR1 as SGHTA and CDR2 as FQGTGA. This CDR3 is built from 14 residues. CDR3 protein: CASSQTAQVPEAFF. The CDR3 DNA sequence: TGTGCCAGCAGTCAGACAGCACAGGTTCCTGAAGCTTTCTTT.

The chain carries TRBV6-1 and TRBJ1-4, with D possibly being TRBD1 (6 bases). This CDR3 is built from 15 residues. Germline V gene lookup returns CDR1 MNHNS and CDR2 SASEGT. V dropped 3 bases and J dropped 5 bases, with 13 bases sitting between them. The CDR3 sequence is CASSDPDRLNEKLFF. CDR3 in DNA: TGTGCCAGCAGTGACCCTGACAGGCTCAATGAAAAACTGTTTTTT.

In nucleotides, the CDR3 is TGTGCCTGGAGTGTACTTCCGCACCCGGGGAATGAGCAGTTCTTC. Protein sequence: CAWSVLPHPGNEQFF. The gene calls are TRBV30 and TRBJ2-1, with a weak D call TRBD2 (5 bases). Trimming stripped 0 bases from V and 7 bases from J, with 16 bases between. Germline V CDR1 and CDR2: GTSNPN, SVGIG (reference sequence). The CDR3 consists of 15 residues.

The chain carries TRBV19 and TRBJ1-1, with TRBD1 as a possible D gene (5 bases). The CDR3 is made up of 14 amino acids. The germline V gene has CDR1 LNHDA and CDR2 SQIVND (reference sequence). Trimming cost V 3 bases and J 8 bases, with 16 bases left between them. This CDR3 is CASSMVSTDLEAFF. The CDR3 nucleotides read TGTGCCAGTAGTATGGTTTCGACAGACCTAGAAGCTTTCTTT. Looking up the rest from reference TRBV19 and TRBJ1-1 gives the full variable domain: DGGITQSPKYLFRKEGQNVTLSCEQNLNHDAMYWYRQDPGQGLRLIYYSQIVNDFQKGDIAEGYSVSREKKESFPLTVTSAQKNPTAFYLCASSMVSTDLEAFFGQGTRLTVV.

This rearrangement joins TRBV6-5 to TRBJ2-1; D is ambiguous. CDR1 and CDR2 from the germline V gene are MNHEY and SVGAGI. This CDR3 comprises 14 residues. V lost 6 bases and J 0 bases, leaving 9 bases between the germline ends. The CDR3 region is CASRRGPSYNEQFF. CDR3 nucleotide sequence: TGTGCCAGCAGAAGAGGCCCCTCCTACAATGAGCAGTTCTTC.

The V gene is TRBV27, the J gene TRBJ2-7; D is ambiguous. V lost 2 bases and J lost 0, with 5 bases in between. The CDR3 has 13 residues. Germline V gene sequence: CDR1 MNHEY, CDR2 SMNVEV (reference sequence). CDR3 protein: CASSLQASYEQYF. For the CDR3, the DNA is TGTGCCAGCAGTTTACAGGCCTCCTACGAGCAGTACTTC.

This chain links TRBV12-5 with TRBJ2-1; 12 nucleotides agree with TRBD2. Trimming cost V 5 bases and J 4 bases; bases outside gene matches: 12. Germline V gene data show CDR1 as LGHNT and CDR2 as FRNRAP. CDR3 length: 18 amino acids. The CDR3 here is CASGEGTSGPSLYNEQFF. Here the CDR3 DNA reads TGTGCTAGTGGTGAGGGGACTAGCGGGCCTTCCCTTTACAATGAGCAGTTCTTC.

Points on this clone: A junction boundary mismatches the germline segment, possibly from a read error. The chain uses TRBV2 and TRBJ2-1; possibly TRBD1 for D (6 bases). This CDR3 has 15 amino acids. Per germline, CDR1 SNHLY and CDR2 FYNNEI. The CDR3 coding sequence is TGTGCCAGCAGGGAAGCCGGGACACAAGTCGATGAGCAGTTCTTC. It encodes CASREAGTQVDEQFF. The variable domain in full, with the rest retrieved from reference TRBV2 and TRBJ2-1, is EPEVTQTPSHQVTQMGQEVILRCVPISNHLYFYWYRQILGQKVEFLVSFYNNEISEKSEIFDDQFSVERPDGSNFTLKIRSTKLEDSAMYFCASREAGTQVDEQFFGPGTRLTVL.

V is TRBV11-1 and J is TRBJ2-5, with TRBD1 identical over 8 bases. From germline, CDR1 is SGHAT and CDR2 FQDESV (reference sequence). The CDR3 length is 13 residues. V shed 5 bases, J shed 5 bases, and the junction held 4 bases outside the gene matches. The CDR3 DNA is TGTGCCAGCAGCCCGCAGGGGGCCGAGACCCAGTACTTC. This translates into CASSPQGAETQYF.

The chain is built from TRBV2 and TRBJ2-1, with 12 bases lining up with TRBD2. The V gene's germline CDR1 is SNHLY and CDR2 FYNNEI. The CDR3 extends over 15 amino acids. V dropped 6 bases and J dropped 6; count of bases not matched to a gene: 6. For the CDR3, the DNA is TGTGCCAGCAGAATACTAGCGGGAGGACCCAATGAGCAGTTCTTC. As protein: CASRILAGGPNEQFF.

The chain combines TRBV28 with TRBJ1-6; D perhaps matches TRBD1 (5 bases). The ends were cut back, 5 bases at V and 12 bases at J, with 17 bases in the middle. The CDR3 extends over 14 amino acids. Germline V CDR1 and CDR2: MDHEN, SYDVKM. The CDR3 region is CASSVSGSFGPLHF. CDR3 DNA sequence: TGTGCCAGCAGTGTGTCAGGGTCCTTTGGACCCCTCCACTTT.

The chain joins TRBV2 to TRBJ2-3, with 8 bases that match TRBD1. The germline gives CDR1 SNHLY, CDR2 FYNNEI. V lost 6 bases to trimming and J lost 1 base; unmatched junction nucleotides: 6. The CDR3 extends over 15 amino acids. The CDR3 here is CASSSGGAGTDTQYF. The DNA of the CDR3 is TGTGCCAGCAGCTCAGGGGGCGCGGGCACAGATACGCAGTATTTT.

This clone turned up a few times. The gene calls are TRBV19 and TRBJ2-7; 13 bases are a match to TRBD2. This CDR3 has 14 residues. V was clipped by 4 bases and J by 6 bases; unmatched bases: 3. CDR1 and CDR2 from the germline V gene are LNHDA and SQIVND (reference sequence). The CDR3 loop reads CASSRGLAGVEQYF. CDR3 DNA: TGTGCCAGTAGTAGAGGACTAGCGGGAGTCGAGCAGTACTTC.

This clone was found once. The V gene is TRBV4-1, the J gene TRBJ2-3; 9 positions match TRBD2. This CDR3 region has 16 residues. CDR1 is MGHRA, CDR2 YSYEKL, per germline. J gave up 4 bases and V 1 base, and 6 bases lay outside the gene matches. The CDR3 loop reads CASSQGAGGVADTQYF. CDR3 bases: TGCGCCAGCAGCCAAGGGGCGGGAGGGGTGGCAGATACGCAGTATTTT.

The V call is TRBV24-1, the J call TRBJ2-7; 8 positions agree with TRBD1. CDR3 length: 14 amino acids. J gave up 0 bases and V 6 bases, and 3 bases lay outside the gene matches. CDR1 and CDR2 from the germline V gene are KGHDR and SFDVKD. CDR3 coding DNA: TGTGCCACCAGTCCGGGACAGGCCTCCTACGAGCAGTACTTC. Residues: CATSPGQASYEQYF.

This chain joins TRBV7-9 and TRBJ2-7; 8 bases fit TRBD1. The CDR3 is made up of 13 amino acids. The J segment lost 6 bases and the V segment lost 7 bases, leaving 8 bases of the junction unmatched. Germline CDR1 reads SEHNR; CDR2 reads FQNEAQ (reference sequence). The CDR3 DNA sequence: TGTGCCAGCAACGGACAGGGCAAGTCCGAGCAGTACTTC. Its translation is CASNGQGKSEQYF.

This chain uses TRBV10-3 with TRBJ1-1; weak D call: TRBD1 (6 bases). Germline assignment: CDR1 ENHRY and CDR2 SYGVKD. The CDR3 has 14 amino acids. The V end was cut by 9 bases, the J end by 4 bases, with 18 bases between. This chain's CDR3 is CAINTGGAATEAFF. The CDR3 region has the DNA TGTGCCATTAATACGGGGGGCGCCGCCACTGAAGCTTTCTTT.

CDR3 bases: TGTGCCATAAGTCAGGGAACTAGCACAGATACGCAGTATTTT. It translates to CAISQGTSTDTQYF. The chain uses TRBV19 and TRBJ2-3; perhaps TRBD1 as D (5 bases). The CDR3 covers 14 residues. The germline gives CDR1 LNHDA, CDR2 SQIVND (reference sequence). Trimming stripped 10 bases from V and 0 bases from J, with 14 bases between.

This clone was seen a handful of times. This sequence joins TRBV28 and TRBJ2-7; tentatively, D is TRBD2 (5 bases). This CDR3 spans 14 amino acids. Trimming cost V 3 bases and J 4 bases, with 13 bases left between them. Germline-derived CDR1 and CDR2 are MDHEN and SYDVKM. The CDR3 region is CASSFQISGYEQYF. CDR3 in DNA: TGTGCCAGCAGTTTTCAGATAAGCGGATACGAGCAGTACTTC.